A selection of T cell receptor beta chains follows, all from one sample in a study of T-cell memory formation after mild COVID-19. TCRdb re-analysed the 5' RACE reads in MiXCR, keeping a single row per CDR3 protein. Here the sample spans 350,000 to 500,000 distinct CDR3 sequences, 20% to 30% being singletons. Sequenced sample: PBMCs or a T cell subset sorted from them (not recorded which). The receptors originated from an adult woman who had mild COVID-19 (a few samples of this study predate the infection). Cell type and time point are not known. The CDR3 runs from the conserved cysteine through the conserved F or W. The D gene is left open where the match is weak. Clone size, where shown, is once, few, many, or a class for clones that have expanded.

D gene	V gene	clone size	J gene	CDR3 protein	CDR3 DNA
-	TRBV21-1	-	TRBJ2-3	CASSKSGNHTDTQYF	TGTGCCAGCAGCAAATCCGGCAATCACACAGATACGCAGTATTTT
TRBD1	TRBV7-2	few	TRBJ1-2	CASSLAVTGNYGYTF	TGTGCCAGCAGCTTGGCCGTGACAGGGAACTATGGCTACACCTTC
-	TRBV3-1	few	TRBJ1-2	CASSQDGRGYTF	TGTGCCAGCAGCCAAGATGGGCGCGGCTACACCTTC
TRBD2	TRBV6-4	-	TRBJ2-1	CASSDSSGRPEYEQFF	TGTGCCAGCAGTGACTCGAGCGGGAGGCCCGAGTATGAGCAGTTCTTC
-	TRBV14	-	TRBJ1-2	CASSQVGGYGYTF	TGTGCCAGCAGCCAAGTGGGAGGCTATGGCTACACCTTC
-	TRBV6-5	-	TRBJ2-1	CASRGTSGTYNEQFF	TGTGCCAGCAGGGGTACCAGCGGAACCTACAATGAGCAGTTCTTC
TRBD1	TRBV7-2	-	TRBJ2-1	CASGTVYNEQFF	TGTGCCTCAGGGACAGTCTACAATGAGCAGTTCTTC
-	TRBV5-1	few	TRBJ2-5	CASSLDPSEGETQYF	TGCGCCAGCAGCTTGGACCCTAGCGAAGGAGAGACCCAGTACTTC
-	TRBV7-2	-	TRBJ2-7	CASSLGGAIKGEQYF	TGTGCCAGCAGCTTGGGTGGGGCCATCAAGGGCGAGCAGTACTTC
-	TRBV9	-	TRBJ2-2	CASSGSAGELFF	TGTGCCAGCAGCGGTAGCGCCGGGGAGCTGTTTTTT
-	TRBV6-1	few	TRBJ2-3	CASNHMGTDTQYF	TGTGCCAGCAACCACATGGGGACAGATACGCAGTATTTT
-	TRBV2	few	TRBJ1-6	CASTVDEWVSPLHF	TGTGCCAGCACCGTAGACGAGTGGGTTTCACCCCTCCACTTT
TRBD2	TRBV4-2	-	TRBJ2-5	CASSRSSGGIQETQYF	TGTGCCAGCAGCCGCTCTAGCGGGGGAATCCAAGAGACCCAGTACTTC
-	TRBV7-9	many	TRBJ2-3	CASSVIGDTQYF	TGTGCCAGCAGCGTAATCGGGGATACGCAGTATTTT
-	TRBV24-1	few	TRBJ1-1	CATSDLQGTEAFF	TGTGCCACCAGTGATTTGCAGGGTACTGAAGCTTTCTTT
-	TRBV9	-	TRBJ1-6	CASSPPAGGGAHSPLHF	TGTGCCAGCAGCCCCCCGGCCGGTGGAGGGGCGCATTCACCCCTCCACTTT
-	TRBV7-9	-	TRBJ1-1	CASSLVQAGTEAFF	TGTGCCAGCAGCTTAGTTCAGGCCGGGACTGAAGCTTTCTTT
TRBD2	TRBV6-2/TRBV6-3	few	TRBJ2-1	CASSYGASGGGNEQFF	TGTGCCAGCAGTTACGGAGCTAGCGGGGGTGGCAATGAGCAGTTCTTC
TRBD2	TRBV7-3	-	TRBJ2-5	CASSPSGGTLQETQYF	TGTGCCAGCAGCCCTAGCGGGGGGACCTTACAAGAGACCCAGTACTTC
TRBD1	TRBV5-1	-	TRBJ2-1	CASSRPRVGQGDYNEQFF	TGCGCCAGCAGCCGACCGAGGGTGGGACAGGGGGATTACAATGAGCAGTTCTTC
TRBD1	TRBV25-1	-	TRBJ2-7	CASMGQGNTYEQYF	TGTGCCAGCATGGGACAGGGGAACACCTACGAGCAGTACTTC
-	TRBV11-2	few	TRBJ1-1	CASSRGRGNTEAFF	TGTGCCAGCAGCAGGGGACGGGGGAACACTGAAGCTTTCTTT
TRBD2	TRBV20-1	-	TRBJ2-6	CSASGASGYSGANVLTF	TGCAGTGCTAGCGGGGCTAGCGGCTACTCTGGGGCCAACGTCCTGACTTTC
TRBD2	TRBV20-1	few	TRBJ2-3	CSATTSGGGDTQYF	TGCAGTGCGACGACTAGCGGGGGTGGAGATACGCAGTATTTT
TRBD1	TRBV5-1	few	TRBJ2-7	CASSLPDRVVYEQYF	TGCGCCAGCAGCTTACCCGACAGGGTAGTGTACGAGCAGTACTTC
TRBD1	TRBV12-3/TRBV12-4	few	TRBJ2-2	CASSFSRQGARTNTGELFF	TGTGCCAGCAGTTTCTCCCGACAGGGGGCGAGGACGAACACCGGGGAGCTGTTTTTT
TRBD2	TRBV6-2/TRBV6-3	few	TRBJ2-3	CASSRPGTSGHTDTQYF	TGTGCCAGCAGCCGTCCCGGGACTAGCGGACACACAGATACGCAGTATTTT
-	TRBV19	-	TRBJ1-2	CASRREDYGYTF	TGTGCCAGTAGACGAGAGGACTATGGCTACACCTTC
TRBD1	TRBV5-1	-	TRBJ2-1	CASSRTGGSSYNEQFF	TGCGCCAGCAGTAGGACAGGGGGGAGCTCCTACAATGAGCAGTTCTTC
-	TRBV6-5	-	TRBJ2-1	CASSYSTGEYNEQFF	TGTGCCAGCAGTTACTCGACGGGAGAGTACAATGAGCAGTTCTTC
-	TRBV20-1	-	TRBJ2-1	CSARRVDGNEQFF	TGCAGTGCTAGGCGGGTGGATGGGAATGAGCAGTTCTTC
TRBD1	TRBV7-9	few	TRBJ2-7	CASSVGTGKDTYEQYF	TGTGCCAGCAGCGTCGGGACAGGGAAGGATACCTACGAGCAGTACTTC
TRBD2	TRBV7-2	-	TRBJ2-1	CASSFWTSGTNEQFF	TGTGCCAGCAGCTTCTGGACTAGCGGGACCAATGAGCAGTTCTTC
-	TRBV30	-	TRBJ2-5	CAWSVVAWETQYF	TGTGCCTGGAGTGTAGTAGCCTGGGAGACCCAGTACTTC
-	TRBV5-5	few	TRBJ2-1	CASSLQPGSANEQFF	TGTGCCAGCAGCTTGCAACCAGGATCGGCCAATGAGCAGTTCTTC
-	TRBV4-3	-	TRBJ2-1	CASSPRTNGRNEQFF	TGCGCCAGCAGCCCACGAACTAACGGACGCAATGAGCAGTTCTTC
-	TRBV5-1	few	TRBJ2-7	CASSLGFPTSYEQYF	TGCGCCAGCAGCCTGGGATTTCCCACCTCCTACGAGCAGTACTTC
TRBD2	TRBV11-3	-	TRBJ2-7	CASSLPPSGRYEQYF	TGTGCCAGCAGCTTACCGCCTAGCGGGAGGTACGAGCAGTACTTC
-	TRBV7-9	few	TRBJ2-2	CASSPSVQVFHTGELFF	TGTGCCAGCAGCCCCTCGGTCCAAGTATTTCACACCGGGGAGCTGTTTTTT
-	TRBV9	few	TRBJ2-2	CASSVDAGELFF	TGTGCCAGCAGCGTAGATGCCGGGGAGCTGTTTTTT
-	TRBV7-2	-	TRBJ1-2	CASSPQEGANYGYTF	TGTGCCAGCAGCCCCCAGGAGGGGGCTAACTATGGCTACACCTTC
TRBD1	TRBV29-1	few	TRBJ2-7	CSVVAPGQFSPGDF	TGCAGCGTTGTCGCTCCGGGACAGTTTAGCCCAGGGGACTTC
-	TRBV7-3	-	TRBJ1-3	CASSFQAPGSSGNTIYF	TGTGCCAGCAGCTTTCAAGCGCCAGGGAGCTCTGGAAACACCATATATTTT
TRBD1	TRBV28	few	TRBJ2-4	CASLDRGIAKNIQYF	TGTGCCAGCCTCGACAGGGGGATAGCCAAAAACATTCAGTACTTC
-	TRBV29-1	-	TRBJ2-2	CSVDGDRVSGELFF	TGCAGCGTTGATGGTGACCGGGTCTCCGGGGAGCTGTTTTTT
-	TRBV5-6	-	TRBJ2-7	CASSLGPSGADYEQYF	TGTGCCAGCAGCTTAGGCCCATCAGGAGCTGACTACGAGCAGTACTTC
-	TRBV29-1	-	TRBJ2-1	CSVEGLKNEQFF	TGCAGCGTTGAGGGGCTTAAGAATGAGCAGTTCTTC
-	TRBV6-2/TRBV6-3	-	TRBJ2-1	CASSERRIEQFF	TGTGCCAGCAGTGAAAGGCGTATTGAGCAGTTCTTC
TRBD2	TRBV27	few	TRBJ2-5	CASSPLAGGETQYF	TGTGCCAGCAGTCCACTAGCGGGAGGGGAGACCCAGTACTTC
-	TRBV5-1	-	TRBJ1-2	CASSLMGVSSFNYGYTF	TGCGCCAGCAGCTTGATGGGAGTTTCATCCTTCAACTATGGCTACACCTTC
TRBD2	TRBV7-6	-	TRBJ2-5	CASSLGLAGGKETQYF	TGTGCCAGCAGCCTAGGACTAGCGGGGGGGAAAGAGACCCAGTACTTC
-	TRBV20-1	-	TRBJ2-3	CSALPGPEAQYF	TGCAGTGCATTACCGGGACCCGAAGCCCAGTATTTT